The 23 T cell receptor beta chains in this list originate from one sample, sequenced in a study of T cell responses to AZD1222 COVID-19 vaccine. Profiled with immunoSEQ multiplex PCR; TCRdb holds only in-frame clones, not every one. The data show 130,000 to 150,000 clones, about nine tenths seen once. The sample in question was peripheral blood, obtained on day 0 of AZD1222 vaccination. These receptors were obtained from an adult in good health.

The chain employs TRBV18 and TRBJ2-5, with D possibly being TRBD2 (6 bases). This CDR3 spans 14 amino acids. Germline lookup yields CDR1 KGHSH and CDR2 LQKENI. V was trimmed by 6 bases and J by 7 bases, leaving 18 bases between them. This chain's CDR3 is CASSPDWRERTQYF. The CDR3 DNA reads TGTGCCAGCTCTCCGGACTGGAGGGAGAGGACCCAGTACTTC. Supplemented by reference TRBV18 and TRBJ2-5, the full variable domain reads NAGVMQNPRHLVRRRGQEARLRCSPMKGHSHVYWYRQLPEEGLKFMVYLQKENIIDESGMPKERFSAEFPKEGPSILRIQQVVRGDSAAYFCASSPDWRERTQYFGPGTRLLVL.

The CDR3 coding sequence is TGTGCCAGCAGCGTGGGGGCCGGGAGCTCCTACAATGAGCAGTTCTTC. It encodes CASSVGAGSSYNEQFF. V is TRBV9 and J is TRBJ2-1; D may be TRBD1 or TRBD2 (6 bases each). The V end lost 2 bases, the J end lost 0 bases, and 12 bases lay between the germline ends. The CDR3 consists of 16 residues. Looked up from germline, CDR1 is SGDLS and CDR2 is YYNGEE.

This clone was recorded a few times. The CDR3 coding sequence is TGTGCCAGCAGTCCCGGACAGGCCAGGGGTAAGACCCAGTACTTC. The encoded protein is CASSPGQARGKTQYF. This sequence joins TRBV2 and TRBJ2-5, with TRBD1 identical over 7 bases. V was pared by 5 bases and J by 6 bases, with 12 bases of the junction left unmatched. Germline V gene sequence: CDR1 SNHLY, CDR2 FYNNEI. The CDR3 consists of 15 residues.

The chain recombines TRBV28 with TRBJ1-4; a weak D match, TRBD1 (6 bases). Trimming removed 8 bases from V and 4 bases from J, with 11 bases in between. This CDR3 is built from 13 residues. Germline V gene lookup returns CDR1 MDHEN and CDR2 SYDVKM. The chain's CDR3 is CASGGGVNEKLFF. The CDR3 DNA reads TGTGCCAGCGGGGGCGGGGTTAATGAAAAACTGTTTTTT.

The CDR3, as DNA: TGTGCCAGCAGCTTAGGGGGATACACAGATACGCAGTATTTT. This encodes CASSLGGYTDTQYF. The V gene is TRBV7-3, the J gene TRBJ2-3; D possibly uses TRBD1 or TRBD2 (5 bases each). The ends were cut back, 2 bases at V and 2 bases at J, with 8 bases in the middle. The CDR3 covers 14 residues. Looked up from germline, CDR1 is SGHTA and CDR2 is FQGTGA.

This chain joins TRBV29-1 and TRBJ1-2; D gene ambiguous. With 4 bases removed from V and 0 bases from J, the gap between germline ends came to 9 bases. The CDR3 is 13 amino acids. CDR1 SQVTM and CDR2 ANQGSEA come from the germline V gene. CDR3 protein: CSVVETTNYGYTF. In DNA, the CDR3 is TGCAGCGTTGTGGAGACCACTAACTATGGCTACACCTTC.

CDR3 amino acids: CASRRDRSPGYTF. Written as DNA, the CDR3 is TGCGCCAGCAGAAGGGACAGGTCCCCTGGCTACACCTTC. This chain connects TRBV5-1 to TRBJ1-2, with TRBD1 identical over 8 bases. V lost 5 bases, J lost 7 bases, and 7 bases stayed unmatched. The CDR3 runs to 13 residues. Germline CDR1 SGHRS, CDR2 YFSETQ.

The chain carries TRBV21-1 and TRBJ2-5; the table's D gene call, TRBD1, was not cross checked with the DNA. TRBV21-1 is labeled a pseudogene. This CDR3 contains 15 residues. The CDR3 loop is CASSKQGDAQETQYF. CDR3 DNA: TGTGCCAGCAGCAAACAGGGGGACGCCCAAGAGACCCAGTACTTC.

The genes are TRBV5-4 and TRBJ2-7; a weak D match, TRBD1 (5 bases). CDR1 and CDR2 from the germline V gene are SGHNT and YYREEE (reference sequence). There are 13 residues in the CDR3. V lost 3 bases, J lost 3 bases, and 10 bases lay in between. The CDR3 sequence is CASSSPDSYEQYF. The CDR3 DNA is TGTGCCAGCAGCTCCCCAGACAGCTACGAGCAGTACTTC.

The chain has TRBV30 and TRBJ1-2; no definite D call. CDR1 and CDR2 (germline): GTSNPN, SVGIG (reference sequence). The CDR3 has 12 residues. V shed 1 base and J shed 7 bases, with 10 bases lying between them. The DNA of the CDR3 is TGTGCCTGGAGTGCGCACCCCAGTGGCTACACCTTC. Amino acid sequence: CAWSAHPSGYTF.

J is TRBJ1-2 and V is TRBV3-1 (or the pseudogene TRBV3-2), with a weak D call TRBD1 (6 bases). Trimming pared 3 bases from V and 5 bases from J, leaving 13 bases between. This CDR3 region has 14 residues. Germline lookup yields CDR1 LGHDT and CDR2 YNNKEL (reference sequence). The CDR3 region has the DNA TGTGCCAGCAGCCACCTACAAGGGGGGTATGGCTACACCTTC. Protein product: CASSHLQGGYGYTF.

The rearrangement links TRBV6-5 to TRBJ1-1; maybe TRBD1 (5 bases). The CDR3 covers 15 residues. With 2 bases removed from V and 7 bases from J, the gap between germline ends came to 17 bases. Germline V gene data show CDR1 as MNHEY and CDR2 as SVGAGI. The CDR3 DNA reads TGTGCCAGCAGTTACGCCCCCCCAGGGTTTAATGAAGCTTTCTTT. Its protein product is CASSYAPPGFNEAFF.

The rearrangement joins TRBV12-3 or TRBV12-4 to TRBJ1-6; possibly TRBD1 for D (5 bases). V dropped 8 bases and J dropped 4 bases, with 6 bases sitting between them. The CDR3 sequence is 12 residues long. This CDR3 is CASGGYNSPLHF. CDR3 nucleotides: TGTGCCAGCGGGGGGTATAATTCACCCCTCCACTTT.

This chain joins TRBV5-1 and TRBJ1-5, with D unresolved. The CDR3 sequence is 14 residues long. Trimming pared 2 bases from V and 8 bases from J, leaving 14 bases between. Germline V gene data show CDR1 as SGHRS and CDR2 as YFSETQ. The CDR3 sequence: CASSFGEEGKPQHF. For the CDR3, the DNA is TGCGCCAGCAGCTTTGGGGAGGAGGGTAAGCCCCAGCATTTT.

The chain employs TRBV6-5 and TRBJ2-7; TRBD2 might be the D (7 bases). The V and J ends lost 8 bases and 2 bases respectively, with 13 bases between them. Germline loops: CDR1 MNHEY, CDR2 SVGAGI. This CDR3 is 13 amino acids long. In DNA, the CDR3 is TGTGCCAGCGGGAGGGGGTTCACCTACGAGCAGTACTTC. Its protein is CASGRGFTYEQYF.

V is TRBV19 and J is TRBJ2-6, with TRBD1 identical over 10 bases. The CDR3 length is 15 residues. CDR1 and CDR2 from the germline V gene are LNHDA and SQIVND (reference sequence). V was clipped by 11 bases and J by 2 bases; unmatched bases: 6. In DNA form, the CDR3 reads TGTGCCGTCCGGGACAGGGGCGCTGGGGCCAACGTCCTGACTTTC. Protein: CAVRDRGAGANVLTF.

The chain employs TRBV11-3 and TRBJ2-1; perhaps TRBD2 as D (6 bases). Between the trimmed V and J ends, which lost 9 bases and 6 bases, there was a span of 12 bases. The CDR3 runs to 12 residues. CDR1 and CDR2 (germline): SGHNT, YENEEA. CDR3 in amino acids: CASRLASNEQFF. The CDR3 DNA sequence: TGTGCCAGTAGGCTAGCGAGCAATGAGCAGTTCTTC.

This clone was seen just once. The chain uses TRBV28 and TRBJ1-2; unclear D gene. This CDR3 contains 11 residues. Germline CDR1 and CDR2: MDHEN and SYDVKM. The V gene lost 8 bases and the J gene lost 6 bases, with 10 bases spanning the gap. CDR3 coding DNA: TGTGCCAGCGGCCGGGCGAATGGCTACACCTTC. It yields the protein CASGRANGYTF.

The chain carries TRBV2 and TRBJ1-2; D gene uncertain. The V end lost 2 bases, the J end lost 1 base, and 5 bases lay between the germline ends. Germline V gives CDR1 SNHLY, CDR2 FYNNEI. CDR3 length: 13 amino acids. The DNA for the CDR3 is TGTGCCAGCAGTGAAAACGGTAACTATGGCTACACCTTC. Translation: CASSENGNYGYTF.

V and J are TRBV13 and TRBJ2-1, with a weak D call TRBD2 (6 bases). V lost 6 bases and J 8 bases, leaving 17 bases between the germline ends. Per the germline V gene, CDR1 is PRHDT and CDR2 is FYEKMQ (reference sequence). The CDR3 runs 14 residues. The CDR3 DNA reads as TGTGCCAGCAGTCTCGGACTAAACCTGGATGAGCAGTTCTTC. This sequence encodes CASSLGLNLDEQFF. Drawing the rest from reference TRBV13 and TRBJ2-1, the complete variable domain is AAGVIQSPRHLIKEKRETATLKCYPIPRHDTVYWYQQGPGQDPQFLISFYEKMQSDKGSIPDRFSAQQFSDYHSELNMSSLELGDSALYFCASSLGLNLDEQFFGPGTRLTVL.

V is TRBV29-1 and J is TRBJ1-5; 7 positions match TRBD1. Germline V CDR1 and CDR2: SQVTM, ANQGSEA. CDR3 length equals 13 residues. The junction had 4 bases not matched to a gene; V was cut back by 1 base and J by 7 bases. For the CDR3, the DNA is TGCAGCGTTGAAGTCGGCAGGGGGCAGCCCCAGCATTTT. It specifies CSVEVGRGQPQHF. Drawing the rest from reference TRBV29-1 and TRBJ1-5, the complete variable domain is SAVISQKPSRDICQRGTSLTIQCQVDSQVTMMFWYRQQPGQSLTLIATANQGSEATYESGFVIDKFPISRPNLTFSTLTVSNMSPEDSSIYLCSVEVGRGQPQHFGDGTRLSIL.

V usage is TRBV7-3 and J usage is TRBJ2-5, with D unresolved. The ends were cut back, 2 bases at V and 5 bases at J, with 21 bases in the middle. CDR1 and CDR2 from the germline V gene are SGHTA and FQGTGA. This CDR3 has 17 residues. CDR3 DNA: TGTGCCAGCAGCTTAGGAATCTCTAGTGGTGGTTCGGAGACCCAGTACTTC. Residues: CASSLGISSGGSETQYF.

This clone appeared a single time. This chain links TRBV27 with TRBJ2-2; no clear D. Germline loops: CDR1 MNHEY, CDR2 SMNVEV (reference sequence). With 7 bases removed from V and 4 bases from J, the gap between germline ends came to 22 bases. CDR3 size: 17 residues. The CDR3 loop reads CASMPIGLNLGTGELFF. The CDR3, as DNA: TGTGCCAGCATGCCGATTGGGTTGAACCTGGGCACCGGGGAGCTGTTTTTT.